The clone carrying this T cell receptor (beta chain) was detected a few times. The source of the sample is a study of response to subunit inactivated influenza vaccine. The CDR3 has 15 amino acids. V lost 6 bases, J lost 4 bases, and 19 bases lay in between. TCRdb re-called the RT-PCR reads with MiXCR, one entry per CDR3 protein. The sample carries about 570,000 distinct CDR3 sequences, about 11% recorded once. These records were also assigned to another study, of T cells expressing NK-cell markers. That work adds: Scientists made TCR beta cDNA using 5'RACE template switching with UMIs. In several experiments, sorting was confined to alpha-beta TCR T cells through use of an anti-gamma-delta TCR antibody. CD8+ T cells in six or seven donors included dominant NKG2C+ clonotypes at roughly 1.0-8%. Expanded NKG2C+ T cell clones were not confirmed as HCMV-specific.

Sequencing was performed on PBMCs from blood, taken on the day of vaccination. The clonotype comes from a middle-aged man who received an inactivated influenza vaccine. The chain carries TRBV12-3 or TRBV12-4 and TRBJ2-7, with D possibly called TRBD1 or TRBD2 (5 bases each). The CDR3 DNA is TGTGCCAGCAGCCCCCACGGGGCCCAAGGTTACGAGCAGTACTTC. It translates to CASSPHGAQGYEQYF.